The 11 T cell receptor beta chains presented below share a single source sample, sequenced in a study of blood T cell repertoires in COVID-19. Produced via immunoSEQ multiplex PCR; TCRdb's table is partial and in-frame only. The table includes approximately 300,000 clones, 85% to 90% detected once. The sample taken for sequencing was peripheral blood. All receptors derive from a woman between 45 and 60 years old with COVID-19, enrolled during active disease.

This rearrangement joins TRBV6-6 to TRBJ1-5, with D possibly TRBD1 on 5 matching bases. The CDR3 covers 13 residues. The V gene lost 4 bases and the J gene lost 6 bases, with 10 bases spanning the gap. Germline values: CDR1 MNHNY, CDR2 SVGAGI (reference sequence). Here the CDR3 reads CASSLDGAQPQHF. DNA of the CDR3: TGTGCCAGCAGTTTAGATGGGGCTCAGCCCCAGCATTTT.

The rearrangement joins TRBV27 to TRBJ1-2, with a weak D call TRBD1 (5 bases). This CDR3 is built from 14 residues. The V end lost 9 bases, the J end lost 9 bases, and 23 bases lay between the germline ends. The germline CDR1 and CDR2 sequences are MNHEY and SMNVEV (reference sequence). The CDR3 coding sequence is TGTGCCAGGGAGGGACCTCGGCCCGATGTTCGCTACACCTTC. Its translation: CAREGPRPDVRYTF.

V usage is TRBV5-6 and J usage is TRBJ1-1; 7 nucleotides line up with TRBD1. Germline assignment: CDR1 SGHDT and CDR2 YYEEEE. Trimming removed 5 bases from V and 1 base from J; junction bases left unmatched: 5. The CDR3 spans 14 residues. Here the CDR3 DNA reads TGTGCCAGCAGGCTGTCAGGGGGGAACACTGAAGCTTTCTTT. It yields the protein CASRLSGGNTEAFF.

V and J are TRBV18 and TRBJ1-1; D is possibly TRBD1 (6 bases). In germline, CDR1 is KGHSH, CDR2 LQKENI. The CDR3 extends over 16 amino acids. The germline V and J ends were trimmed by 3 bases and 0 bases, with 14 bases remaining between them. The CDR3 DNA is TGTGCCAGCTCACCCACCTTCGGACAGATGAACACTGAAGCTTTCTTT. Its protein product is CASSPTFGQMNTEAFF.

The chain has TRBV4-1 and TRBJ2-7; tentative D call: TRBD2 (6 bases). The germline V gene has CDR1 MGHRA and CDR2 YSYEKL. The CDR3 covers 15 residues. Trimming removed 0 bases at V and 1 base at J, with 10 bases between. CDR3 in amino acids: CASSQERRDSYEQYF. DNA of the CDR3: TGCGCCAGCAGCCAAGAACGGAGGGATTCCTACGAGCAGTACTTC.

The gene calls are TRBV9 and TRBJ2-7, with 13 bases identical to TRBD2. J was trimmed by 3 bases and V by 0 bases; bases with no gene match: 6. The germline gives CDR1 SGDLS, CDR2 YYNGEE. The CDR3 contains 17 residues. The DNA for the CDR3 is TGTGCCAGCAGCGTAGGGGATGGACTAGCGGGAGTCTACGAGCAGTACTTC. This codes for CASSVGDGLAGVYEQYF.

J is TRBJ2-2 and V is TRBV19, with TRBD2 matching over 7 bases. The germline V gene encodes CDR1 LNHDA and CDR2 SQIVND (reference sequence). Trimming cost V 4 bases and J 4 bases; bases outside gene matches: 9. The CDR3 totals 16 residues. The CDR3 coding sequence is TGTGCCAGTAGTACTTCGAGAGCGGGATCCACCGGGGAGCTGTTTTTT. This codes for CASSTSRAGSTGELFF.

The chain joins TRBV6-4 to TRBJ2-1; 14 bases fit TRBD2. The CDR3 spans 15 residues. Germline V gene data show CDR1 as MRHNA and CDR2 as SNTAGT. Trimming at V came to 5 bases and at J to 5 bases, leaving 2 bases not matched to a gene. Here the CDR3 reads CASSLTSGRDNEQFF. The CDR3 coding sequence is TGTGCCAGCAGTCTGACTAGCGGGAGGGACAATGAGCAGTTCTTC.

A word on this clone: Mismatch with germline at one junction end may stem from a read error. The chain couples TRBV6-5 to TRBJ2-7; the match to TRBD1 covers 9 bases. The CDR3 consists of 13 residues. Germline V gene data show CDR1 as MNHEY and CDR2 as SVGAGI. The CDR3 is CASLGQGSYEQYF. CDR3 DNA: TGTGCCAGCCTAGGACAGGGGTCCTATGAGCAGTACTTC.

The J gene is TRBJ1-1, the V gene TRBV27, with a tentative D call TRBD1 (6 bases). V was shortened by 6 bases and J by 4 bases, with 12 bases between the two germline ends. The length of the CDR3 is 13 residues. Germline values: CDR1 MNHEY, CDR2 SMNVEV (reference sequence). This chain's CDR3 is CASRLTGSTEAFF. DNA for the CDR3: TGTGCCAGCAGGCTGACAGGATCCACTGAAGCTTTCTTT.

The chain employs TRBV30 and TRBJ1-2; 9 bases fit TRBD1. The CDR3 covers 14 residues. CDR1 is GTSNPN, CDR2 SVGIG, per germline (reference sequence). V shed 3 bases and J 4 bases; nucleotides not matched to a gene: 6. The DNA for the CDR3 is TGTGCCTGGAGGGTTAGGACAGGGGTCTATGGCTACACCTTC. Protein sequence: CAWRVRTGVYGYTF.